This T cell receptor (beta chain) appears in the sequencing data of a study of cytomegalovirus exposure and HLA in healthy donors. Broader study findings: A later analysis found most CMV-associated TCR beta chains apparently HLA-restricted.

Every donor was a healthy person donating bone marrow. Concerning this clone itself: The antigen is not known.

PCR primers comprised 60 Vbeta and 13 Jbeta primers. Using immunoSEQ multiplex PCR, the repertoire was profiled, and TCRdb retains in-frame clones only, with some absent. The top ten hold around 2.4% of the sample, which has 150,000 to 200,000 clones, 81% seen once. This TCR derives from a woman aged 25-40 years in good health and CMV-seronegative. The sample was PBMCs.

The CDR3 sequence: CASSRIQGTETQYF. The CDR3 DNA is TGTGCCAGCAGCCGCATACAGGGTACGGAGACCCAGTACTTC. The rearrangement uses TRBV7-9 and TRBJ2-5, with D possibly TRBD1 on 6 matching bases. The CDR3 runs 14 residues. Trimming took 5 bases from V and 5 from J, leaving 15 bases between them. CDR1 is SEHNR, CDR2 FQNEAQ, per germline (reference sequence).